The 10 T cell receptor beta chains below were found in one sample sequenced in a study of T cell changes during pregnancy in multiple sclerosis. TCRdb's table, derived via immunoSEQ multiplex PCR, lists solely in-frame clones and lacks some. The sample contains around 50,000 clones, around 90% of which appear only once. The specimen comprised CD4+ T cells from peripheral blood mononuclear cells, sampled after pregnancy. The source is a female donor in good health, enrolled as a control in a pregnancy study.

Points on this clone: Other DNA sequences within the sample encode an identical CDR3. The chain carries TRBV18 and TRBJ1-2, with D maybe TRBD1 (5 bases). Germline-derived CDR1 and CDR2 are KGHSH and LQKENI. The CDR3 covers 13 residues. V was trimmed by 0 bases and J by 6 bases, leaving 8 bases between them. CDR3 sequence (DNA): TGTGCCAGCTCACCACCTGGGGGGGATGGCTACACCTTC. It yields the protein CASSPPGGDGYTF.

J is TRBJ1-4 and V is TRBV18; no clear D gene. V was cut by 2 bases and J by 4 bases, with 11 bases left in between. The CDR3 length is 15 residues. Germline loops: CDR1 KGHSH, CDR2 LQKENI. The CDR3 nucleotides are TGTGCCAGCTCACCAACCCAGTCGAATAATGAAAAACTGTTTTTT. It yields the protein CASSPTQSNNEKLFF.

J is TRBJ2-7 and V is TRBV7-2; 12 bases match TRBD2. The V gene end was trimmed by 1 base and the J gene end by 3 bases; junction bases not matched to a gene: 10. The length of the CDR3 is 18 residues. Germline loops: CDR1 SGHTA, CDR2 FQGNSA. This CDR3 reads CASSLGLAGGPLDYEQYF. The CDR3 DNA sequence: TGTGCCAGCAGCTTAGGCCTAGCGGGAGGGCCCCTAGACTACGAGCAGTACTTC.

V usage is TRBV7-9 and J usage is TRBJ2-2, with 7 bases fitting TRBD2. The CDR3 contains 15 residues. Germline V lookup: CDR1 SEHNR, CDR2 FQNEAQ (reference sequence). The trim removed 3 bases at V and 6 bases at J, leaving 7 bases unmatched. CDR3 in DNA: TGTGCCAGCAGCTTCGGCGGGAGTAAGGCCGGGGAGCTGTTTTTT. The encoded protein is CASSFGGSKAGELFF.

The CDR3 protein is CASGGTWGETQYF. The CDR3 nucleotides read TGCGCCAGCGGAGGGACTTGGGGGGAGACCCAGTACTTC. The rearrangement uses TRBV10-2 and TRBJ2-5; the D gene is possibly TRBD2 (6 bases). The CDR3 consists of 13 residues. Per the germline V gene, CDR1 is WSHSY and CDR2 is SAAADI. V was cut by 8 bases and J by 5 bases, with 15 bases left in between.

The chain combines TRBV27 with TRBJ1-1, with D tentatively TRBD1 (6 bases). V lost 2 bases and J 0 bases, leaving 25 bases between the germline ends. Germline assignment: CDR1 MNHEY and CDR2 SMNVEV (reference sequence). The CDR3 loop spans 20 amino acids. CDR3 DNA: TGTGCCAGCAGTTTACGGGGTAAGGCGTATCAGGGGTTCATGAACACTGAAGCTTTCTTT. The encoded protein is CASSLRGKAYQGFMNTEAFF.

This rearrangement joins TRBV29-1 to TRBJ1-2, with a possible D match to TRBD1 (6 bases). The CDR3 runs 14 residues. Trimming took 5 bases from V and 1 from J, leaving 14 bases between them. Germline CDR1 SQVTM, CDR2 ANQGSEA. The CDR3 sequence is CSVPGGGRNYGYTF. CDR3 DNA sequence: TGCAGCGTTCCCGGGGGGGGGCGTAACTATGGCTACACCTTC.

The rearrangement joins TRBV7-3 to TRBJ1-5, with D perhaps matching TRBD1 (6 bases). The V gene lost 4 bases and the J gene lost 7 bases, with 20 bases spanning the gap. The germline V gene has CDR1 SGHTA and CDR2 FQGTGA. CDR3 length: 16 residues. CDR3 nucleotides: TGTGCCAGCAGCTCGCACAGGGTAGCGCCATGGCAGCCCCAGCATTTT. This sequence encodes CASSSHRVAPWQPQHF.

The J gene is TRBJ1-5, the V gene TRBV5-8; D uncertain. The germline gives CDR1 SGHTS, CDR2 YDEGEE. CDR3 length: 13 residues. V was trimmed by 0 bases and J by 9 bases, leaving 10 bases between them. Here the CDR3 reads CASSLASVPPQHF. CDR3 nucleotides: TGTGCCAGCAGCTTGGCCTCGGTTCCGCCCCAGCATTTT.

V is TRBV19 and J is TRBJ2-7; 12 positions agree with TRBD1. V was pared by 4 bases and J by 6 bases, with 10 bases of the junction left unmatched. The CDR3 length is 16 residues. The germline V gene encodes CDR1 LNHDA and CDR2 SQIVND (reference sequence). The CDR3 protein is CASSNPRGQGASEQYF. The CDR3 bases are TGTGCCAGTAGTAACCCTAGGGGACAGGGGGCGAGCGAGCAGTACTTC.